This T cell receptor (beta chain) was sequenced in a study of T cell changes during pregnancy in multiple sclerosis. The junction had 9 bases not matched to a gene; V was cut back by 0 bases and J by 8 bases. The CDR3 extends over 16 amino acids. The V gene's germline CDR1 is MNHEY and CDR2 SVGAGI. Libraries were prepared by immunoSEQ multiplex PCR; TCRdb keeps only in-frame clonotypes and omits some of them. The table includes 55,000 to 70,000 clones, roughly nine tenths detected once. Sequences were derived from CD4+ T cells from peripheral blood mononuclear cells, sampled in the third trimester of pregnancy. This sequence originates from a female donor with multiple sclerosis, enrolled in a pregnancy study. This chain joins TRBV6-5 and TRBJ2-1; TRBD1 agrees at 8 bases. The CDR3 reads CASSYSNWPGGYEQFF. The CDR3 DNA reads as TGTGCCAGCAGTTACTCGAACTGGCCAGGGGGCTATGAGCAGTTCTTC.